A selection of T cell receptor beta chains follows, all from one sample in a study of CD8 T cells in ankylosing spondylitis. TCRdb itself ran the 5' RACE reads through MiXCR, one entry per CDR3 protein. This table holds approximately 220,000 distinct CDR3 sequences, under 30% found once. Source material: blood, either unsorted or a sorted T cell fraction (not recorded which). These receptors all stem from a male donor with ankylosing spondylitis or in good health (not recorded which). The CDR3 runs from the conserved cysteine through the conserved F or W. D genes are given only for firm matches. Clone size, where shown, is once, few, many, or a class for clones that have expanded.

clone size: many; V gene: TRBV20-1; J gene: TRBJ2-7; CDR3 length: 12; D gene: .; CDR3 DNA: TGCAGTGCTAATCAGGTCGGGGGCGAGCAGTACTTC; CDR3 protein: CSANQVGGEQYF
clone size: few; V gene: TRBV29-1; J gene: TRBJ2-7; CDR3 length: 13; D gene: .; CDR3 DNA: TGCAGCGCTATGGACACCACCCCTTACGAGCAGTACTTC; CDR3 protein: CSAMDTTPYEQYF
clone size: .; V gene: TRBV7-2; J gene: TRBJ2-5; CDR3 length: 15; D gene: TRBD1; CDR3 DNA: TGTGCCAGCAGCTTAGTTTGGACAGGTTCGGAGACCCAGTACTTC; CDR3 protein: CASSLVWTGSETQYF
clone size: few; V gene: TRBV30; J gene: TRBJ2-3; CDR3 length: 14; D gene: .; CDR3 DNA: TGTGCCTGGAGTCTCCCTTCAGTCCCAGATACGCAGTATTTT; CDR3 protein: CAWSLPSVPDTQYF
clone size: .; V gene: TRBV15; J gene: TRBJ2-3; CDR3 length: 13; D gene: TRBD1; CDR3 DNA: TGTGCCACCAGCATTACAGGGGCAGATACGCAGTATTTT; CDR3 protein: CATSITGADTQYF
clone size: .; V gene: TRBV7-3; J gene: TRBJ2-3; CDR3 length: 14; D gene: .; CDR3 DNA: TGTGCCAGCAGCACCCAGGGACGGGTGGATACGCAGTATTTT; CDR3 protein: CASSTQGRVDTQYF
clone size: .; V gene: TRBV29-1; J gene: TRBJ1-4; CDR3 length: 13; D gene: .; CDR3 DNA: TGCAGCGTTGAGGCGGCGCCTGGAGAAAAACTGTTTTTT; CDR3 protein: CSVEAAPGEKLFF
clone size: .; V gene: TRBV12-3/TRBV12-4; J gene: TRBJ2-7; CDR3 length: 14; D gene: .; CDR3 DNA: TGTGCCAGCAGTTTGATGACGGGGCCCTACGAGCAGTACTTC; CDR3 protein: CASSLMTGPYEQYF
clone size: many; V gene: TRBV20-1; J gene: TRBJ2-1; CDR3 length: 14; D gene: .; CDR3 DNA: TGCAGTGCTAGACCCCTGATCGGCGGCAATGAGCAGTTCTTC; CDR3 protein: CSARPLIGGNEQFF
clone size: .; V gene: TRBV10-3; J gene: TRBJ2-7; CDR3 length: 13; D gene: .; CDR3 DNA: TGTGCCATCAGTGAGAGTGGGAACTACGAGCAGTACTTC; CDR3 protein: CAISESGNYEQYF
clone size: .; V gene: TRBV2; J gene: TRBJ2-7; CDR3 length: 14; D gene: TRBD1; CDR3 DNA: TGTGCCAGCAGGGTTCGACAGGGACCCTACGAGCAGTACTTC; CDR3 protein: CASRVRQGPYEQYF
clone size: few; V gene: TRBV6-1; J gene: TRBJ1-2; CDR3 length: 16; D gene: TRBD1; CDR3 DNA: TGTGCCAGCAGCGCCAGTCCCGGGACAGGGATCTATGGCTACACCTTC; CDR3 protein: CASSASPGTGIYGYTF
clone size: .; V gene: TRBV20-1; J gene: TRBJ2-3; CDR3 length: 13; D gene: .; CDR3 DNA: TGCAGTGCACCCTTAGTCTCGACAGATACGCAGTATTTT; CDR3 protein: CSAPLVSTDTQYF
clone size: many; V gene: TRBV5-1; J gene: TRBJ1-4; CDR3 length: 15; D gene: .; CDR3 DNA: TGCGCCAGCAGCTTGATTCCGGGGGTGGAGGAAAAACTGTTTTTT; CDR3 protein: CASSLIPGVEEKLFF
clone size: many; V gene: TRBV7-8; J gene: TRBJ2-7; CDR3 length: 15; D gene: TRBD2; CDR3 DNA: TGTGCCAGCAGCTTGGCTAGCGGGAGTCTCTACGAGCAGTACTTC; CDR3 protein: CASSLASGSLYEQYF
clone size: .; V gene: TRBV4-1; J gene: TRBJ2-7; CDR3 length: 15; D gene: .; CDR3 DNA: TGCGCCAGCAGCCAAGAGAGGAGGGAGTTCTACGAGCAGTACTTC; CDR3 protein: CASSQERREFYEQYF
clone size: once; V gene: TRBV20-1; J gene: TRBJ2-3; CDR3 length: 12; D gene: .; CDR3 DNA: TGCAGTGCTAGTCAGACAGCAGATACGCAGTATTTT; CDR3 protein: CSASQTADTQYF
clone size: .; V gene: TRBV20-1; J gene: TRBJ2-1; CDR3 length: 13; D gene: .; CDR3 DNA: TGCAGTGCTCCCTGGACTGGATACAATGAGCAGTTCTTC; CDR3 protein: CSAPWTGYNEQFF
clone size: few; V gene: TRBV15; J gene: TRBJ2-1; CDR3 length: 12; D gene: TRBD2; CDR3 DNA: TGTGCCACCAGCAGAGATATCGGGGGGGTAATCTTC; CDR3 protein: CATSRDIGGVIF
clone size: few; V gene: TRBV29-1; J gene: TRBJ2-7; CDR3 length: 11; D gene: .; CDR3 DNA: TGCAGCGTTGAGATCCGAGGCGAGCAGTACTTC; CDR3 protein: CSVEIRGEQYF
clone size: .; V gene: TRBV5-1; J gene: TRBJ2-5; CDR3 length: 13; D gene: .; CDR3 DNA: TGCGCCAGCAGCTTGGAACGGTCCGGGACCCAGTACTTC; CDR3 protein: CASSLERSGTQYF
clone size: many; V gene: TRBV20-1; J gene: TRBJ2-7; CDR3 length: 14; D gene: .; CDR3 DNA: TGCAGTGCTAGAGCCAGAGGGGAGCTCTACGAGCAGTACTTC; CDR3 protein: CSARARGELYEQYF
clone size: many; V gene: TRBV6-2/TRBV6-3; J gene: TRBJ2-1; CDR3 length: 14; D gene: .; CDR3 DNA: TGTGCCAGCAATTTGATACCTGGCCCCAATGAGCAGTTCTTC; CDR3 protein: CASNLIPGPNEQFF
clone size: many; V gene: TRBV28; J gene: TRBJ2-1; CDR3 length: 16; D gene: TRBD2; CDR3 DNA: TGTGCCAGCAGTTCCCCCGGGACTAGCGGGAGCAATGAGCAGTTCTTC; CDR3 protein: CASSSPGTSGSNEQFF
clone size: .; V gene: TRBV15; J gene: TRBJ1-5; CDR3 length: 14; D gene: .; CDR3 DNA: TGTGCCACCAGCAGGGGACCTAGCCATCAGCCCCAGCATTTT; CDR3 protein: CATSRGPSHQPQHF
clone size: .; V gene: TRBV6-1; J gene: TRBJ2-3; CDR3 length: 13; D gene: TRBD1; CDR3 DNA: TGTGCCAGCAGCCCGGGACAGGTCCGGCGCAGTGATTTT; CDR3 protein: CASSPGQVRRSDF
clone size: .; V gene: TRBV5-1; J gene: TRBJ2-1; CDR3 length: 16; D gene: TRBD2; CDR3 DNA: TGCGCCAGCAGCTCACCCCTAGCGGGATATCACAATGAGCAGTTCTTC; CDR3 protein: CASSSPLAGYHNEQFF
clone size: many; V gene: TRBV4-1; J gene: TRBJ2-7; CDR3 length: 14; D gene: TRBD2; CDR3 DNA: TGCGCCAGCAGCCAAGATCGGGGCGGGAGGGTGCAGTACTTC; CDR3 protein: CASSQDRGGRVQYF
clone size: .; V gene: TRBV3-1; J gene: TRBJ2-7; CDR3 length: 15; D gene: .; CDR3 DNA: TGTGCCAGCAGCCAAGAACCGGGCCGCTCCTACGAGCAGTACTTC; CDR3 protein: CASSQEPGRSYEQYF
clone size: few; V gene: TRBV18; J gene: TRBJ2-5; CDR3 length: 12; D gene: .; CDR3 DNA: TGTGCCAGCTCCCAATACCAAGAGACCCAGTACTTC; CDR3 protein: CASSQYQETQYF
clone size: .; V gene: TRBV5-6; J gene: TRBJ2-1; CDR3 length: 16; D gene: TRBD1; CDR3 DNA: TGTGCCAGCAGCCTAGGGAATAGACAGGGGATCGATGAGCAGTTCTTC; CDR3 protein: CASSLGNRQGIDEQFF
clone size: .; V gene: TRBV24-1; J gene: TRBJ2-1; CDR3 length: 16; D gene: .; CDR3 DNA: TGTGCCACCAGTGATTCCCTAGCGAACTCCTACAATGAGCAGTTCTTC; CDR3 protein: CATSDSLANSYNEQFF
clone size: .; V gene: TRBV2; J gene: TRBJ1-5; CDR3 length: 12; D gene: .; CDR3 DNA: TGTGCCAGCAAGGGGTACAATCAGCCCCAGCATTTT; CDR3 protein: CASKGYNQPQHF
clone size: many; V gene: TRBV5-1; J gene: TRBJ2-1; CDR3 length: 21; D gene: TRBD2; CDR3 DNA: TGCGCCAGCAGCGTTGGTAGTTTAGGACTAGCGGGAGTTAGCTCCTACAATGAGCAGTTCTTC; CDR3 protein: CASSVGSLGLAGVSSYNEQFF
clone size: many; V gene: TRBV2; J gene: TRBJ1-5; CDR3 length: 14; D gene: TRBD1; CDR3 DNA: TGTGCCGCCTCCGGACAGGGGGAAAGAGAGCCCCAGCATTTT; CDR3 protein: CAASGQGEREPQHF
clone size: few; V gene: TRBV6-5; J gene: TRBJ2-1; CDR3 length: 13; D gene: .; CDR3 DNA: TGTGCCAGCAGTTCCTCCAGAACTAGGGGGCAGTTCTTC; CDR3 protein: CASSSSRTRGQFF
clone size: .; V gene: TRBV20-1; J gene: TRBJ2-7; CDR3 length: 15; D gene: .; CDR3 DNA: TGCAGTGCTAGAGACCAGTCCAGAGTAGGTTCCGAGCAGTACTTC; CDR3 protein: CSARDQSRVGSEQYF
clone size: few; V gene: TRBV5-1; J gene: TRBJ2-6; CDR3 length: 16; D gene: TRBD1; CDR3 DNA: TGCGCCACCACGACAGGGAGCCATCCTGGGGCCAACGTCCTGACTTTC; CDR3 protein: CATTTGSHPGANVLTF
clone size: few; V gene: TRBV9; J gene: TRBJ2-5; CDR3 length: 18; D gene: TRBD2; CDR3 DNA: TGTGCCAGCAGCGTAGATCGGACTTCTTGGGGGGGAATAGAGACCCAGTACTTC; CDR3 protein: CASSVDRTSWGGIETQYF
clone size: many; V gene: TRBV3-1; J gene: TRBJ2-7; CDR3 length: 13; D gene: TRBD1; CDR3 DNA: TGTGCCAGCAGCCAAGGAGGGACAGGGGAGCAGTACTTC; CDR3 protein: CASSQGGTGEQYF
clone size: many; V gene: TRBV4-2; J gene: TRBJ2-3; CDR3 length: 18; D gene: TRBD2; CDR3 DNA: TGTGCCAGCAGCCAAGATGTGCGGTCTAGCGGAAGCACAGATACGCAGTATTTT; CDR3 protein: CASSQDVRSSGSTDTQYF
clone size: many; V gene: TRBV20-1; J gene: TRBJ2-7; CDR3 length: 13; D gene: .; CDR3 DNA: TGCAGTGCTAGAGATCTAAGAACCTACGAGCAGTACTTC; CDR3 protein: CSARDLRTYEQYF
clone size: .; V gene: TRBV20-1; J gene: TRBJ2-1; CDR3 length: 15; D gene: TRBD2; CDR3 DNA: TGCAGTCCGCGGGTAGCGGGAGAGGTCGGCTATGAGCAGTTCTTC; CDR3 protein: CSPRVAGEVGYEQFF
clone size: .; V gene: TRBV5-4; J gene: TRBJ1-6; CDR3 length: 14; D gene: .; CDR3 DNA: TGTGCCAGCAGCGTGGGACACCTTAATTCACCCCTCCACTTT; CDR3 protein: CASSVGHLNSPLHF
clone size: many; V gene: TRBV10-3; J gene: TRBJ1-2; CDR3 length: 13; D gene: TRBD1; CDR3 DNA: TGTGCCATCAGAGTGGACAGGGACGGTGGCTACACCTTC; CDR3 protein: CAIRVDRDGGYTF
clone size: many; V gene: TRBV28; J gene: TRBJ2-5; CDR3 length: 16; D gene: .; CDR3 DNA: TGTGCCAGCAGTTCTACCCAGGGCAGCCAGAAAGAGACCCAGTACTTC; CDR3 protein: CASSSTQGSQKETQYF